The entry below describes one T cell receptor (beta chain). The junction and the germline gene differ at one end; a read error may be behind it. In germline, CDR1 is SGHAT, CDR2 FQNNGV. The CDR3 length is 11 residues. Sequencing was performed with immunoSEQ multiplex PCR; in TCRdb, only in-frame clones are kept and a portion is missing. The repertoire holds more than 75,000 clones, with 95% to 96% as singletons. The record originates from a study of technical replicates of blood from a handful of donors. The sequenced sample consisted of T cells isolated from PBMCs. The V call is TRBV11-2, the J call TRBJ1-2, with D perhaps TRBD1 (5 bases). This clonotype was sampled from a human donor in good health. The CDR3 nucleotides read TGTGCCAGCAGCTATCAGGGAAGTCAAAATTTC. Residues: CASSYQGSQNF.